Described below is a single T cell receptor beta chain sequence and its context. This specimen comes from a study of T-cell memory formation after mild COVID-19. TCRdb ran MiXCR on the 5' RACE reads and lists one entry per CDR3 protein. Altogether some 48,000 distinct CDR3 sequences are present, roughly 27% being singletons, with the ten largest covering approximately 40%. There are 18 residues in the CDR3. Germline lookup yields CDR1 LGHNA and CDR2 YNFKEQ. V lost 0 bases and J lost 1, with 17 bases in between. The sequencing input was PBMCs or a T cell subset sorted from them (not recorded which). This chain joins TRBV4-2 and TRBJ2-3; D gene ambiguous. The clonotype was recovered from a man younger than 30 who had mild COVID-19 (a few samples of this study predate the infection). Cell type and time point are not known. CDR3 sequence reads: CASSQELLALPGTDTQYF. In nucleotides, the CDR3 is TGTGCCAGCAGCCAAGAACTTTTAGCCCTCCCGGGCACAGATACGCAGTATTTT.